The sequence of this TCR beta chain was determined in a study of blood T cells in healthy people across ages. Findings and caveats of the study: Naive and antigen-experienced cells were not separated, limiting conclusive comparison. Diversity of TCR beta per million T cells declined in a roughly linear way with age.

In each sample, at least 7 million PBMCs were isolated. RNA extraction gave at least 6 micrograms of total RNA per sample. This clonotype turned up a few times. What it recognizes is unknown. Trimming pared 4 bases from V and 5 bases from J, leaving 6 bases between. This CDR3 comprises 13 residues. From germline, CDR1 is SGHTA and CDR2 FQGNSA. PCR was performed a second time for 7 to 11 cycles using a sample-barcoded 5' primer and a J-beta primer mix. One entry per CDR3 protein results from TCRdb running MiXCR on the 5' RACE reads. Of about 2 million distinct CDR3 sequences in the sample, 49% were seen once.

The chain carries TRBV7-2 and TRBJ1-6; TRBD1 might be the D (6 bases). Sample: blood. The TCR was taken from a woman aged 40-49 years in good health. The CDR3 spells CASSWTDNSPLHF. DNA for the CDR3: TGTGCCAGCAGCTGGACAGATAATTCACCCCTCCACTTT.